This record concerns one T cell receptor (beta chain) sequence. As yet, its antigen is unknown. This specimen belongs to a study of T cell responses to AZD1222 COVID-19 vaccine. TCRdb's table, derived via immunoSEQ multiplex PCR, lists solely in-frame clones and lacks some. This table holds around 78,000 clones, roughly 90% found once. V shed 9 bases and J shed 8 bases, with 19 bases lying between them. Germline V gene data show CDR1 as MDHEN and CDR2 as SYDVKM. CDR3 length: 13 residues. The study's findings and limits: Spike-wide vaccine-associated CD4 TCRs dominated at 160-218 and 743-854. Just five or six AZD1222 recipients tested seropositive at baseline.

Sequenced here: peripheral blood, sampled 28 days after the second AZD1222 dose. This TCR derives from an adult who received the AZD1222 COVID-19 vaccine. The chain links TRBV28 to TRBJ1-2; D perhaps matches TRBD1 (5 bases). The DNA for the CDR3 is TGTGCCAGTCTTCCAGGGACCGCTGGCGGCTACACCTTC. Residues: CASLPGTAGGYTF.